This TCR beta chain was identified in a study of cytomegalovirus exposure and HLA in healthy donors. Study-wide results and caveats: Apart from CMV serostatus, no immune exposure information was available.

Worth noting for this clone: Antigen specificity is unknown.

This CDR3 is built from 13 residues. In germline, CDR1 is SGHAT, CDR2 FQNNGV. The germline V and J ends were trimmed by 6 bases and 7 bases, with 13 bases remaining between them. PCR used 60 Vbeta primers and 13 Jbeta primers. The protocol was immunoSEQ multiplex PCR, while the TCRdb copy is restricted to in-frame clones and leaves out a portion. The sample yields roughly 86,000 clones, roughly 63% seen once. The origin of this receptor is a woman between 50 and 59 years old in good health and CMV-seropositive. The specimen was PBMCs. The chain employs TRBV11-2 and TRBJ1-5; tentatively, D is TRBD1 (5 bases). The CDR3 reads CASSGQGGQPQHF. In DNA, the CDR3 is TGTGCCAGCAGTGGGCAGGGAGGCCAGCCCCAGCATTTT.